A single TCR beta chain is shown here with its context. The antigen remains undetermined. A multiplex PCR was run with 60 Vbeta primers and 13 Jbeta primers. Libraries were prepared by immunoSEQ multiplex PCR; TCRdb keeps only in-frame clonotypes and omits some of them. The table records roughly 180,000 clones, roughly 86% of them present only once. This sample was taken from a study of cytomegalovirus exposure and HLA in healthy donors. Overall study findings and caveats: Across donors, presence/absence analyses took sequencing depth to be roughly uniform.

The sequence came from a girl aged 10 to 17 in good health and CMV-seropositive. The sequenced sample was PBMCs.

CDR3 residues: CASSETENTEAFF. CDR3 in DNA: TGTGCCAGCAGTGAGACAGAGAACACTGAAGCTTTCTTT. The chain has TRBV6-4 and TRBJ1-1; possible D gene TRBD1, 5 bases. The CDR3 loop spans 13 amino acids. From germline, CDR1 is MRHNA and CDR2 SNTAGT. V was pared by 3 bases and J by 1 base, with 6 bases between.